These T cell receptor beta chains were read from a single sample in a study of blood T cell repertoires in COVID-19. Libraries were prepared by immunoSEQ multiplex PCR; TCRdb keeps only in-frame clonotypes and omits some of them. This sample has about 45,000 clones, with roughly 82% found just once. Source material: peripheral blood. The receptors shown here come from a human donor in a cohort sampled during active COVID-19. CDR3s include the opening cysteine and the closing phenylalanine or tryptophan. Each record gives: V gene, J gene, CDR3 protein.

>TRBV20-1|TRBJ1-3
CSAPWQNTIYF
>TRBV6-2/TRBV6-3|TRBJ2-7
CASSSGTGGGFHEQYF
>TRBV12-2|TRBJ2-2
CARRRGGGTGELFF
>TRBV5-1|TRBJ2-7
CASSLDSGTYEQYF
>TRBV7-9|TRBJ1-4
CASSLVGSGDEKLFF
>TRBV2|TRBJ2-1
CASRQDPFREWVDEQFF
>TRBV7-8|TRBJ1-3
CASSQRAPTGTSGNTIYF
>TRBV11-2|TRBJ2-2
CASSSTGLAGGTGELFF
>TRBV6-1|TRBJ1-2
CASSVPGQGADNYGYTF
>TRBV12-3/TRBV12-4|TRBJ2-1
CASSEPGLEEQFF
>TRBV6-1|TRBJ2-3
CASSEAKRDTQYF
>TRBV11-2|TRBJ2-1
CASREAGGSYNEQFF
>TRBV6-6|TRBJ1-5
CASSYLGSPRGQPQHF
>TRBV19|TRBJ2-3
CASSKDRSYDTQYF
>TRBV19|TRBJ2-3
CATRPLEQGLAGSVALDTQYF
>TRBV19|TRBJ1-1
CATAGGSSRDTEAFF
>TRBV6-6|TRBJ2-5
CASSQPGGAETQYF
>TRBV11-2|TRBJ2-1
CASSMVAGGPNEQFF
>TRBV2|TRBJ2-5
CASTEGVETQYF
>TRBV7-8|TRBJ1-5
CASSLAGGNQPQHF
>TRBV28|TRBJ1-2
CASSLEQGRSYTF
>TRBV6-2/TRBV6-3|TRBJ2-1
CASSYGLTYNEQFF
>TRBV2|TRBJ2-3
CASSEGRSGASRGTQYF
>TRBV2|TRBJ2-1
CASSELGLAPYNEQFF
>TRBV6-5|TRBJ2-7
CASSYSITSPYEQYF
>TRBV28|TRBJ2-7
CAITRAYEQYF
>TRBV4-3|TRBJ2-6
CASSQDASSSGANVLTF
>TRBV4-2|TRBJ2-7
CASSQALDGAYEQYF
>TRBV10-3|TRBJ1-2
CAISESQGAGGYTF
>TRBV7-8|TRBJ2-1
CASSLRTSGSVNNEQFF
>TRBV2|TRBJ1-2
CASSDSNPLRGYTF
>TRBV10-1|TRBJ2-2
CASSEPGQGTGELFF
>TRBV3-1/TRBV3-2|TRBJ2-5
CASSRPWETQYF
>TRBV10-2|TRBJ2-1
CASRPDRDGLNEQFF
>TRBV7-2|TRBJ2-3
CASSLGLAASTDTQYF
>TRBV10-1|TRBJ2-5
CASGGLARETQYF
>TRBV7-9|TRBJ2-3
CASRPPGLAGEGGQYF
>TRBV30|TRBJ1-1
CAWRQVTEAFF
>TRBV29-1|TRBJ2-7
CSVLVGSGYEQYF
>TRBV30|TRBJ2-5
CAWSLADPGTQYF
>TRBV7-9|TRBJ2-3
CASSSFRLAGDTQYF
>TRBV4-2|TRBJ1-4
CASSQVGRGPINEKLFF
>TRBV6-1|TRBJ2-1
CASSELDSSYNEQFF
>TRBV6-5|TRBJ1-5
CASSYDRGSQPQHF
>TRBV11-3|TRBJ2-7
CASSLAQDYEQYF
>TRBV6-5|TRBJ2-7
CASSYSTDLGSYEQYF
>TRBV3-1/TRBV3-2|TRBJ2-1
CASSPGPSLGNEQFF
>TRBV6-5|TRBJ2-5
CASSKLAAGQETQYF
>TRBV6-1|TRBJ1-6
CASSEVFGDRDDSPLHF
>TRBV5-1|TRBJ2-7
CASSLVVRLAASYEQYF
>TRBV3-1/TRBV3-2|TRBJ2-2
CASSRLGAVINTGELFF
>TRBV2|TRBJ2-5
CASSLDRGNGETQYF
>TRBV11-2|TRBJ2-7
CASSLDLGASGRYF
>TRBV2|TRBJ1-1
CASRGQGANPEAFF
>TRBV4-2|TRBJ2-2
CASSYRLASNTGELFF